The source of this TCR beta chain is a study of shared clonotypes between healthy human individuals. Repertoires were generated with immunoSEQ multiplex PCR, while TCRdb's copy carries only in-frame clones and drops some. The table lists 550,000 to 600,000 clones, roughly 72% of them singletons. This CDR3 has 15 amino acids. Study-wide findings and caveats: A small donor pool kept down the genetic and exposure-history diversity that was represented.

For this clone: Its target is not known.

Sequencing input: PBMCs. This chain links TRBV21-1 with TRBJ1-2. TRBV21-1 is assigned pseudogene status. The clonotype comes from a woman between 35 and 50 years old in good health. Some clones in this sample may be carry-over from other donors' samples. The CDR3 nucleotides read TGTGCCAGCAGCACAGTACGGCCCGTGATCTATGGCTACACCTTC. Its protein is CASSTVRPVIYGYTF.